The clone carrying this TCR beta chain has a single count. As yet, its antigen is unknown. PCR used 60 Vbeta primers and 13 Jbeta primers. Profiling relied on immunoSEQ multiplex PCR, and the TCRdb table lists in-frame clones only, not all of them. The data contain about 210,000 clones, 65% to 85% of them singletons. The data are from a study of cytomegalovirus exposure and HLA in healthy donors. General study findings and limits: A later analysis associated approximately 17,000 TCR beta sequences with HLA alleles at a 0.05 false discovery rate. Specificity for CMV antigens was confirmed in vitro for a few of the CMV-associated chains.

V was trimmed by 5 bases and J by 8 bases, leaving 21 bases between them. This CDR3 is 15 amino acids long. The germline V gene has CDR1 MNHEY and CDR2 SVGAGI. The chain links TRBV6-5 to TRBJ2-5; D not resolved. The origin of this receptor is a man aged 25 to 40 in good health and CMV-seronegative. Sequencing used PBMCs. CDR3 nucleotide sequence: TGTGCCAGCAGTGCGGCGCTATCTCTGAGGCGTACCCAGTACTTC. Translation: CASSAALSLRRTQYF.